This T cell receptor (beta chain) was sequenced for a study of STAT5B mutations in CD4+ large granular lymphocyte leukemia. Background on the study: Among healthy donors, a particular HLA allele went with more CDR3 'QG' motifs.

From germline, CDR1 is GTSNPN and CDR2 SVGIG (reference sequence). CDR3 length: 13 residues. V gave up 3 bases and J gave up 5 bases; unmatched junction bases: 7. Authors' analysis steps: The detection floor for productive clonotype frequency was 2.59 x 10-5. Produced via immunoSEQ multiplex PCR; TCRdb's table is partial and in-frame only. V, J and clone size reflect that table, while D and trimming were determined from the DNA. The profile shows 30,000 to 40,000 clones, under 80% of them singletons. The chain links TRBV30 to TRBJ2-7; TRBD2 aligns across 7 bases. Specimen: CD4+ T cells from blood buffy coats. The TCR was taken from a human donor in good health. CDR3 region: CAWSRGVRDEQYF. CDR3 bases: TGTGCCTGGAGCCGGGGGGTTAGGGACGAGCAGTACTTC.